Shown below are 4 T cell receptor beta chains from a single sample sequenced in a study of blood T cells in healthy people across ages. Then a second PCR, running about 6 to 12 cycles, was carried out with a sample-barcoded 5' primer and a J-beta primer mix. TCRdb used MiXCR to reprocess the 5' RACE reads, holding one entry per CDR3 protein. The sample includes hundreds of thousands of distinct CDR3 sequences, more than 20% seen only once; the top ten take 9.4%. This sample was shared with a second study, whose subject was T cells of mothers and their children.

The sample comprised blood. The receptors originated from a boy aged 10-17 years in good health.

The chain employs TRBV13 and TRBJ2-1; 9 nucleotides align to TRBD2. The V gene end was trimmed by 5 bases and the J gene end by 4 bases; junction bases not matched to a gene: 9. Per the germline V gene, CDR1 is PRHDT and CDR2 is FYEKMQ (reference sequence). The CDR3 runs to 16 residues. CDR3 loop: CASSLSGLATYNEQFF. Written as DNA, the CDR3 is TGTGCCAGCAGCCTGTCGGGACTAGCTACATACAATGAGCAGTTCTTC.

The rearrangement links TRBV6-6 to TRBJ1-4; 10 bases align to TRBD1. Germline V gene sequence: CDR1 MNHNY, CDR2 SVGAGI (reference sequence). V trimming: 6 bases; J trimming: 8 bases; junction bases outside the gene matches: 12. This CDR3 is 16 amino acids long. The CDR3 region is CASSKGPDRGREKLFF. CDR3 sequence (DNA): TGTGCCAGCAGCAAGGGCCCCGACAGGGGGCGAGAAAAACTGTTTTTT.

The rearrangement uses TRBV29-1 and TRBJ2-5, with D maybe TRBD1 (6 bases). CDR1 is SQVTM, CDR2 ANQGSEA, per germline. Trimming stripped 7 bases from V and 2 bases from J, with 11 bases between. The CDR3 length is 12 residues. The CDR3: CSAGQTQETQYF. CDR3 nucleotides: TGCAGCGCTGGACAGACTCAAGAGACCCAGTACTTC.

This clonotype was recorded a few times. This chain connects TRBV21-1 to TRBJ2-6; the table's D call TRBD1 went unverified against the DNA. TRBV21-1 corresponds to a pseudogene. This CDR3 is 19 amino acids long. The CDR3 nucleotides are TGTGCCAGCAGCCTCCGGGACAGGGGGCGAATAACTGGGGCCAACGTCCTGACTTTC. Its translation is CASSLRDRGRITGANVLTF.